These T cell receptor beta chains were read from a single sample in a study of T cell responses to AZD1222 COVID-19 vaccine. Profiled with immunoSEQ multiplex PCR; TCRdb holds only in-frame clones, not every one. The repertoire holds 130,000 or so clones, approximately 91% seen once, with 5% to 6.5% in the top ten. The source material was peripheral blood, sampled on day 0 of AZD1222 vaccination. These receptors were collected from an adult in good health. Each CDR3 is given with its conserved first and last residue. Each record gives: CDR3 length, V gene, CDR3 protein.

len: 14
v_gene: TRBV11-1
CDR3aa: CASSLGGGSMSQYF

len: 15
v_gene: TRBV6-4
CDR3aa: CASSELAGGGNEQFF

len: 11
v_gene: TRBV7-9
CDR3aa: CASSRDEWWHF

len: 16
v_gene: TRBV9
CDR3aa: CASSEPVIGGAINQFF

len: 14
v_gene: TRBV27
CDR3aa: CASRFRGRDTEAFF

len: 15
v_gene: TRBV13
CDR3aa: CASSSRSHGYNEQFF

len: 13
v_gene: TRBV5-1
CDR3aa: CASSFLGDQPQHF

len: 12
v_gene: TRBV6-1
CDR3aa: CASSLDNSPLHF

len: 13
v_gene: TRBV6-5
CDR3aa: CASTQDPNYEAFF

len: 15
v_gene: TRBV7-2
CDR3aa: CASSLAPRGGTEAFF

len: 14
v_gene: TRBV7-3
CDR3aa: CASSLIGKGGEAFF

len: 14
v_gene: TRBV6-5
CDR3aa: CASSYKGFGYGYTF

len: 11
v_gene: TRBV2
CDR3aa: CALEDTGELFF

len: 13
v_gene: TRBV10-1
CDR3aa: CASSVGGNQPQHF

len: 12
v_gene: TRBV5-4
CDR3aa: CASTQRNSPLHF

len: 15
v_gene: TRBV2
CDR3aa: CASRYEGGGNQPQHF

len: 13
v_gene: TRBV29-1
CDR3aa: CSAMDRKGNEQFF

len: 14
v_gene: TRBV6-2/TRBV6-3
CDR3aa: CASSYPGTEQPQHF

len: 15
v_gene: TRBV5-1
CDR3aa: CASSPGTANTGELFF

len: 15
v_gene: TRBV4-2
CDR3aa: CASSRPGGMNTEAFF

len: 12
v_gene: TRBV9
CDR3aa: CASSTSLDTQYF

len: 14
v_gene: TRBV18
CDR3aa: CASSPNTRGTEAFF

len: 14
v_gene: TRBV27
CDR3aa: CASSSPSRAYEQYF

len: 13
v_gene: TRBV30
CDR3aa: CAWKGRGDNEQFF

len: 18
v_gene: TRBV5-1
CDR3aa: CASSFARTGDSTNEKLFF

len: 14
v_gene: TRBV11-2
CDR3aa: CASSLAGSNSPLHF

len: 14
v_gene: TRBV30
CDR3aa: CAWSVRRGRETQYF

len: 15
v_gene: TRBV19
CDR3aa: CASSIGTGANTEAFF

len: 12
v_gene: TRBV12-3/TRBV12-4
CDR3aa: CASSWGNQPQHF